These 14 T cell receptor beta chains share one sample of origin, sequenced in a study of response to subunit inactivated influenza vaccine. Each CDR3 protein is one row after TCRdb ran MiXCR on the RT-PCR reads. The sample consists of about 520,000 distinct CDR3 sequences, approximately 11% of them appearing once. Source: PBMCs from blood, taken roughly 6 weeks after vaccination. Every receptor here comes from a man in his forties or fifties who received an inactivated influenza vaccine.

The V call is TRBV6-5, the J call TRBJ1-2, with 7 bases lining up with TRBD1. CDR1 and CDR2 (germline): MNHEY, SVGAGI. The CDR3 runs 17 residues. V was pared by 1 base and J by 5 bases, with 13 bases of the junction left unmatched. The CDR3 DNA follows: TGTGCCAGCAGTTACTTCACCGGGACAGTCGAAAAATATGGCTACACCTTC. It is translated as CASSYFTGTVEKYGYTF.

This clonotype was counted only a few times. V gene TRBV4-3 combines with J gene TRBJ1-4; TRBD1 might be the D (5 bases). V shed 2 bases and J shed 8 bases, with 18 bases lying between them. CDR1 is LGHNA, CDR2 YSLEER, per germline. The CDR3 totals 16 residues. The CDR3 DNA reads as TGCGCCAGCAGCCAACATCCGAGGGGCGCATACGAAAAACTGTTTTTT. Translated, it gives CASSQHPRGAYEKLFF.

This clonotype was seen a handful of times. This chain uses TRBV25-1 with TRBJ2-1; a weak D match, TRBD2 (5 bases). CDR3 length: 16 amino acids. In germline, CDR1 is MGHDK, CDR2 SYGVNS. Trimming took off 5 bases at V and 2 bases at J, with 16 bases between the two ends. CDR3 nucleotides: TGTGCCAGCAGTACCCTTTTCGGGGAGACCTACAATGAGCAGTTCTTC. This translates into CASSTLFGETYNEQFF. Drawing the rest from reference TRBV25-1 and TRBJ2-1, the complete variable domain is EADIYQTPRYLVIGTGKKITLECSQTMGHDKMYWYQQDPGMELHLIHYSYGVNSTEKGDLSSESTVSRIRTEHFPLTLESARPSHTSQYLCASSTLFGETYNEQFFGPGTRLTVL.

The rearrangement links TRBV6-5 to TRBJ1-1, with a possible D match to TRBD1 (6 bases). This CDR3 contains 13 residues. Germline assignment: CDR1 MNHEY and CDR2 SVGAGI. V was cut by 0 bases and J by 9 bases, with 11 bases left in between. CDR3 region: CASSYSQGSKAFF. The CDR3 nucleotides read TGTGCCAGCAGTTACTCCCAGGGGTCTAAAGCTTTCTTT.

The chain uses TRBV6-2 or TRBV6-3 and TRBJ1-1; weak D call: TRBD1 (6 bases). This CDR3 is 13 amino acids long. Trimming removed 7 bases at V and 3 bases at J, with 12 bases between. Germline-derived CDR1 and CDR2 are MNHEY and SVGEGT. CDR3 DNA sequence: TGTGCCAGCATCCCTGGGGGCCACACTGAAGCTTTCTTT. Translating it yields CASIPGGHTEAFF.

The genes are TRBV28 and TRBJ1-2; TRBD1 agrees at 7 bases. The CDR3 runs 13 residues. Losses at the gene ends were 5 bases for V and 3 bases for J; bases not matched to a gene: 3. Germline loops: CDR1 MDHEN, CDR2 SYDVKM. The CDR3 here is CASSQTGYYGYTF. The CDR3 coding sequence is TGTGCCAGCAGTCAGACAGGGTACTATGGCTACACCTTC.

The rearrangement uses TRBV27 and TRBJ2-2, with D perhaps TRBD1 (5 bases). Trimming cost V 5 bases and J 0 bases, with 19 bases left between them. Germline loops: CDR1 MNHEY, CDR2 SMNVEV (reference sequence). CDR3 length: 18 residues. This chain's CDR3 is CASSLKTARTSNTGELFF. The CDR3 DNA sequence: TGTGCCAGCAGTCTAAAGACAGCTAGAACCTCGAACACCGGGGAGCTGTTTTTT.

The table lists this clonotype with many counts. CDR3: CSADQTGLGELFF. The CDR3 nucleotides read TGCAGTGCTGACCAGACAGGGCTCGGGGAGCTGTTTTTT. The chain recombines TRBV20-1 with TRBJ2-2, with 7 bases that match TRBD1. The V gene end was trimmed by 5 bases and the J gene end by 7 bases; junction bases not matched to a gene: 7. The length of the CDR3 is 13 residues. Germline values: CDR1 DFQATT, CDR2 SNEGSKA (reference sequence).

V and J are TRBV7-3 and TRBJ2-1, with 11 bases identical to TRBD2. The germline CDR1 and CDR2 sequences are SGHTA and FQGTGA. CDR3 length equals 16 residues. Trimming at V came to 1 base and at J to 6 bases, leaving 5 bases not matched to a gene. This chain's CDR3 is CASSLRLAGTFNEQFF. CDR3 nucleotide sequence: TGTGCCAGCAGCTTAAGACTAGCGGGGACCTTCAATGAGCAGTTCTTC.

The table lists this clonotype with a few counts. V gene TRBV20-1 combines with J gene TRBJ2-7; 8 bases match TRBD2. The CDR3 contains 15 residues. Germline lookup yields CDR1 DFQATT and CDR2 SNEGSKA (reference sequence). V was clipped by 6 bases and J by 4 bases; unmatched bases: 14. In DNA, the CDR3 is TGCAGTGCCGGGAGGGGGGCGCAGGGTAAATACGAGCAGTACTTC. This codes for CSAGRGAQGKYEQYF.

This clonotype was picked up a small number of times. The chain is built from TRBV4-3 and TRBJ2-7, with 7 bases lining up with TRBD1. This CDR3 region has 16 residues. Germline assignment: CDR1 LGHNA and CDR2 YSLEER. J lost 2 bases, V lost 1 base, and 8 bases had no gene match. The CDR3 loop reads CASSQVSEGQPYEQYF. CDR3 DNA sequence: TGCGCCAGCAGCCAAGTTTCTGAGGGACAGCCCTACGAGCAGTACTTC.

This clonotype was counted ten times or more. The CDR3 loop is CASSLRSGPYNEQFF. In DNA, the CDR3 is TGTGCCAGCAGTTTACGGTCAGGGCCCTACAATGAGCAGTTCTTC. J is TRBJ2-1 and V is TRBV6-5, with a tentative D call TRBD1 (5 bases). CDR3 length: 15 amino acids. V lost 4 bases and J lost 2, with 12 bases in between. The germline V gene encodes CDR1 MNHEY and CDR2 SVGAGI.

CDR3 region: CATSDLVSGGLTGELFF. In DNA form, the CDR3 reads TGTGCCACCAGTGATTTAGTGTCGGGGGGACTCACCGGGGAGCTGTTTTTT. The chain carries TRBV24-1 and TRBJ2-2; 7 bases align to TRBD2. The CDR3 is 17 residues long. Germline V gives CDR1 KGHDR, CDR2 SFDVKD. The J segment lost 4 bases and the V segment lost 1 base, leaving 8 bases of the junction unmatched.

The rearrangement links TRBV5-1 to TRBJ2-3; D unclear. The germline V gene encodes CDR1 SGHRS and CDR2 YFSETQ. The CDR3 is 16 amino acids. V lost 0 bases and J 0 bases, leaving 11 bases between the germline ends. CDR3 DNA: TGCGCCAGCAGCTTGGGACTCCGGGTTAGCACAGATACGCAGTATTTT. Protein sequence: CASSLGLRVSTDTQYF.